The text below deals with one TCR beta chain. Its antigen is unidentified. This specimen belongs to a study of CD8+CD57+ T cells in acquired aplastic anemia. Whole-study context: Yields of DNA that came from sorted CD4+ and CD8+ cells averaged about 3.4 ug. Healthy donor CD4+ cell samples had a mean of approximately 10 million reads. Study outcomes and limitations: For CD8+ Simpson's diversity, patients and controls showed no significant difference. The same twenty-nine CD8+ CDR3 sequences occurred in patients and in controls.

V was clipped by 5 bases and J by 12 bases, with 27 bases between them. Germline V CDR1 and CDR2: SGHTA, FQGNSA. There are 16 residues in the CDR3. Genomic DNA, the template, was used for profiling of the TCR beta VDJ and CDR3. In TCRdb, the reads were re-called with MiXCR into one record per CDR3 protein. The table shows roughly 420,000 distinct CDR3 sequences, with 55% to 75% occurring only once. The rearrangement joins TRBV7-2 to TRBJ2-3; a possible D gene is TRBD2 (5 bases). The source material was sorted CD4+, CD8+, or CD8+CD57+ T cells (not recorded which) from PBMCs. This TCR derives from a human donor in good health, serving as a control. In nucleotides, the CDR3 is TGTGCCAGCAGCCACGGTCTTGCGGGCAACGCCCTTACTCAGTATTTT. It is translated as CASSHGLAGNALTQYF.